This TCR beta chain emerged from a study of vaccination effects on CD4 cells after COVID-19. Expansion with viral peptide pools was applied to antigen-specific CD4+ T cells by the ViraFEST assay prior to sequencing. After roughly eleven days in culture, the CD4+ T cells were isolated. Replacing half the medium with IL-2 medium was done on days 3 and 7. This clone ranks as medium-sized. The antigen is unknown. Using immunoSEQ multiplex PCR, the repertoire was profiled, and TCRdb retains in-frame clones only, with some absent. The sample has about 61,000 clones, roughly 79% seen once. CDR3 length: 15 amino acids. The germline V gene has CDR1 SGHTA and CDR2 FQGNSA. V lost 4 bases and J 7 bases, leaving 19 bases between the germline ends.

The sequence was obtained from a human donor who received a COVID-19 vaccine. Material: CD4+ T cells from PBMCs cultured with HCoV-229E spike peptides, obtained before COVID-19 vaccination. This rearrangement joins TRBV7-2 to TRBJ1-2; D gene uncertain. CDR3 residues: CASSSYLVGRSGYTF. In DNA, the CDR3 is TGTGCCAGCAGCTCATACCTAGTTGGGAGGAGTGGCTACACCTTC.